This TCR beta chain was observed in a study of CD8+ T cells in alopecia areata. The treatment was: oral pan-JAK inhibitor, 5-10 mg twice daily. Concerning this clone: The antigen is unknown.

Reverse transcribed after extraction, RNA yielded cDNA as the sequencing template. Measured with immunoSEQ multiplex PCR; TCRdb has only the in-frame clones, and not every one. The sample holds 95,000 to 120,000 clones, 50% to 65% seen once. Overall study findings and caveats: The study also sequences resident alphabeta T cells of normal skin in scalp samples.

CDR1 GTSNPN and CDR2 SVGIG come from the germline V gene (reference sequence). Trimming took off 3 bases at V and 0 bases at J, with 6 bases between the two ends. CDR3 length: 14 amino acids. The gene calls are TRBV30 and TRBJ2-6, with D possibly being TRBD1 (5 bases). The source material was CD4+ T cells sorted from blood, sampled at week 24, from a patient treated with tofacitinib. This clonotype was sampled from a human donor with alopecia areata. The CDR3 DNA sequence: TGTGCCTGGAGGGACACCTCTGGGGCCAACGTCCTGACTTTC. This codes for CAWRDTSGANVLTF. The complete variable domain, with remaining parts taken from reference TRBV30 and TRBJ2-6, reads SQTIHQWPATLVQPVGSPLSLECTVEGTSNPNLYWYRQAAGRGLQLLFYSVGIGQISSEVPQNLSASRPQDRQFILSSKKLLLSDSGFYLCAWRDTSGANVLTFGAGSRLTVL.